This TCR beta chain was retrieved from a study of blood T cell repertoires in COVID-19. As for the study in general: The samples span acute and convalescent COVID-19 from the United States, Italy and Spain. Sources were T cells, B-cell-depleted T cells, or PBMCs; the material itself was cDNA or gDNA.

V dropped 2 bases and J dropped 7 bases, with 7 bases sitting between them. Germline V gives CDR1 SGHDT, CDR2 YYEEEE. This CDR3 region has 11 residues. Per the study methods: Amplification with reference gene primers provided the estimates of nucleated cell counts. Libraries were prepared by immunoSEQ multiplex PCR; TCRdb keeps only in-frame clonotypes and omits some of them. V, J and clone size reflect that table, while D and trimming were determined from the DNA. The table records some 99,000 clones, about nine tenths of them present only once. The sequenced sample was peripheral blood. The J gene is TRBJ2-7, the V gene TRBV5-6; TRBD2 might be the D (6 bases). The clonotype comes from a human donor in a cohort sampled during active COVID-19. In DNA form, the CDR3 reads TGTGCCAGCAGCTTCGGAGGGGAGCAGTACTTC. Amino acid sequence: CASSFGGEQYF. Full variable domain (outside the CDR3, taken from reference TRBV5-6 and TRBJ2-7): DAGVTQSPTHLIKTRGQQVTLRCSPKSGHDTVSWYQQALGQGPQFIFQYYEEEERQRGNFPDRFSGHQFPNYSSELNVNALLLGDSALYLCASSFGGEQYFGPGTRLTVT.